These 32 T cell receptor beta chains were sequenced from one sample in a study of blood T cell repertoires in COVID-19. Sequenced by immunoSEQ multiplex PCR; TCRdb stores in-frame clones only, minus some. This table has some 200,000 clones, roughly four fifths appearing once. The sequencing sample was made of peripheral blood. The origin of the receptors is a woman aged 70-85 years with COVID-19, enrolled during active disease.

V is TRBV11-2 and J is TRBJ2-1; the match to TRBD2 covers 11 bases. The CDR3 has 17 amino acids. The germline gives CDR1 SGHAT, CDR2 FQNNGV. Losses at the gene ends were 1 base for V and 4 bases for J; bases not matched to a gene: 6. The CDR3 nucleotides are TGTGCCAGCAGCTTAGTGGGTCTAGCGGGAGGATACAATGAGCAGTTCTTC. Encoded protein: CASSLVGLAGGYNEQFF. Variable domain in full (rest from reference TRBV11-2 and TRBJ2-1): EAGVAQSPRYKIIEKRQSVAFWCNPISGHATLYWYQQILGQGPKLLIQFQNNGVVDDSQLPKDRFSAERLKGVDSTLKIQPAKLEDSAVYLCASSLVGLAGGYNEQFFGPGTRLTVL.

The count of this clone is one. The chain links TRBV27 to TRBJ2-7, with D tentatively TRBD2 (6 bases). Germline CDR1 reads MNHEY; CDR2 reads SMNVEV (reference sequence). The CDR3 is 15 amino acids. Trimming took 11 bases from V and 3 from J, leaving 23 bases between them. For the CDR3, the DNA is TGTGCCGCGGGTCACGCTGGAGGGAATGTCTACGAGCAGTACTTC. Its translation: CAAGHAGGNVYEQYF.

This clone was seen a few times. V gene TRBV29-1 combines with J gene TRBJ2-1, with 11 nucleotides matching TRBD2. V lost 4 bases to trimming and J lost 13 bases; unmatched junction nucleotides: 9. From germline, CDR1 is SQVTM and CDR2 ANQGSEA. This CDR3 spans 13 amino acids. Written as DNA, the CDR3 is TGCAGCGTTGGACCCTCTAGCGGGAGGTACCAGTTCTTC. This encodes CSVGPSSGRYQFF.

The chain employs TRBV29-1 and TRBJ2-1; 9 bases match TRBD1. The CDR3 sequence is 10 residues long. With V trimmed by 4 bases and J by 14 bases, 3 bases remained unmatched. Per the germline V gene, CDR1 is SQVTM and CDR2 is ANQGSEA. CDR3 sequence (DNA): TGCAGCGTTGGGGGACAGGGAGAGTTCTTC. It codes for CSVGGQGEFF.

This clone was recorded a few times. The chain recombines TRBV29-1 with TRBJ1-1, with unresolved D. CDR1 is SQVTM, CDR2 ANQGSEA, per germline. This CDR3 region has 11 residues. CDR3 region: CGVTPNTEAFF. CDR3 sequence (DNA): TGCGGAGTTACACCGAACACTGAAGCTTTCTTT.

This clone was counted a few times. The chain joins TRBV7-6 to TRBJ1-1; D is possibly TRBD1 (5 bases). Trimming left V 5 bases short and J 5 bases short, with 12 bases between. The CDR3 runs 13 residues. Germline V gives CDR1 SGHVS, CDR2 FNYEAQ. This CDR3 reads CASSTKTGTEAFF. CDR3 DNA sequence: TGTGCCAGCAGCACGAAAACAGGAACTGAAGCTTTCTTT.

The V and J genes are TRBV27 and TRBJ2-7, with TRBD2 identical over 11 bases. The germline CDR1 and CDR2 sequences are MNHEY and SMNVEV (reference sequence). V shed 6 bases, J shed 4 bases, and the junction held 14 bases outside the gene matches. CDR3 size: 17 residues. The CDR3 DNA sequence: TGTGCCAGCAGAACTGGGGCTAGCGGGAGGAAGGGGTACGAGCAGTACTTC. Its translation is CASRTGASGRKGYEQYF.

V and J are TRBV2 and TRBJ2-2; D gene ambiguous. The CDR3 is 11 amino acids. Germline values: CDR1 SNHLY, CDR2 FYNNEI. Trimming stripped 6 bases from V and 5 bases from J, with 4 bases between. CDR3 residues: CASRSTGELFF. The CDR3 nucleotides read TGTGCCAGCAGATCTACCGGGGAGCTGTTTTTT. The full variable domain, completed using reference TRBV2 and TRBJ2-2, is EPEVTQTPSHQVTQMGQEVILRCVPISNHLYFYWYRQILGQKVEFLVSFYNNEISEKSEIFDDQFSVERPDGSNFTLKIRSTKLEDSAMYFCASRSTGELFFGEGSRLTVL.

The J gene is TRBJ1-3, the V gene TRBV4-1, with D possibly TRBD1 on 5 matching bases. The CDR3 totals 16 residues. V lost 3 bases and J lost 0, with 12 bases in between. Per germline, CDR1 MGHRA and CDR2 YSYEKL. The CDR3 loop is CASSHPGATSGNTIYF. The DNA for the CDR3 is TGCGCCAGCAGCCATCCTGGGGCTACCTCTGGAAACACCATATATTTT.

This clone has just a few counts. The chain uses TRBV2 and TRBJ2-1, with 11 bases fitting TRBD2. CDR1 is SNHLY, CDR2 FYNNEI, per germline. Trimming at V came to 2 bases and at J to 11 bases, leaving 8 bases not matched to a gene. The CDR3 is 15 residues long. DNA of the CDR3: TGTGCCAGCAGTGAAAATCCACTAGCGGGAGTGAAGCAGTTCTTC. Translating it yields CASSENPLAGVKQFF. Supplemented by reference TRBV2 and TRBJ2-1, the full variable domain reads EPEVTQTPSHQVTQMGQEVILRCVPISNHLYFYWYRQILGQKVEFLVSFYNNEISEKSEIFDDQFSVERPDGSNFTLKIRSTKLEDSAMYFCASSENPLAGVKQFFGPGTRLTVL.

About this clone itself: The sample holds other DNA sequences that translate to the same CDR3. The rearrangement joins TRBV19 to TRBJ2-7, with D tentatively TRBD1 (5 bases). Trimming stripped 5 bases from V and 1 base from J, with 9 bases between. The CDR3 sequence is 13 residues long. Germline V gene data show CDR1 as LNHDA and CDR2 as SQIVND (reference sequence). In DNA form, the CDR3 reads TGTGCCAGTAGTCCGACAGCTTCCTACGAGCAGTACTTC. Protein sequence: CASSPTASYEQYF. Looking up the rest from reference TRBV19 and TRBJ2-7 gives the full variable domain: DGGITQSPKYLFRKEGQNVTLSCEQNLNHDAMYWYRQDPGQGLRLIYYSQIVNDFQKGDIAEGYSVSREKKESFPLTVTSAQKNPTAFYLCASSPTASYEQYFGPGTRLTVT.

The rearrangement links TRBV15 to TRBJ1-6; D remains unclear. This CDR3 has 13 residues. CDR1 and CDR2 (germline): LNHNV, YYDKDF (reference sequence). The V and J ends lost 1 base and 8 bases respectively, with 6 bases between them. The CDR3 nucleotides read TGTGCCACCAGCAGAGTTCGGGATTCACCCCTCCACTTT. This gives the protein CATSRVRDSPLHF.

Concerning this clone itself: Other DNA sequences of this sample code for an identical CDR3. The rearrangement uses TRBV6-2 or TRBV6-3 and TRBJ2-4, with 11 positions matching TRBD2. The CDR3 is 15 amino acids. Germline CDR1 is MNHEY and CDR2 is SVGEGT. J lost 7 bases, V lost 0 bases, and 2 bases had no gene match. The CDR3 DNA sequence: TGTGCCAGCAGTTACTCCCCTAGCGGGAGGAACATTCAGTACTTC. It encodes CASSYSPSGRNIQYF.

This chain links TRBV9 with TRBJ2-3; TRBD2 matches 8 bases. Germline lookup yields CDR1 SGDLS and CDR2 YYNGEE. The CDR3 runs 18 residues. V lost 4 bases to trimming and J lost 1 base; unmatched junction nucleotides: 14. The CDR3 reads CASSPTSGGSRRTDTQYF. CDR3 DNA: TGTGCCAGCAGCCCTACTAGCGGTGGATCTCGACGCACAGATACGCAGTATTTT.

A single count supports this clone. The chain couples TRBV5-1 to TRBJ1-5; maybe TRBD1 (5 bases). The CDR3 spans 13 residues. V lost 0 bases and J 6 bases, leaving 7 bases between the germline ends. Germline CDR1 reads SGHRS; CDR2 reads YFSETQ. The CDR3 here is CASSLAGGQPQHF. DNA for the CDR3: TGCGCCAGCAGCTTGGCCGGGGGTCAGCCCCAGCATTTT.

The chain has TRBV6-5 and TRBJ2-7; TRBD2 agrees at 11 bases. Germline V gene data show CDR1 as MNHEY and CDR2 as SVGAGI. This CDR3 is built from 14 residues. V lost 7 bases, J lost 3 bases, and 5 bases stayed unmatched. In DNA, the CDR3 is TGTGCCAGCACCATACTAGCGGGAGACTACGAGCAGTACTTC. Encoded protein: CASTILAGDYEQYF.

Here the CDR3 DNA reads TGTGCCAGCAGCCAAGATCCCGGCGGGAGCCAAGAGACCCAGTACTTC. It encodes CASSQDPGGSQETQYF. The chain carries TRBV4-2 and TRBJ2-5; 7 bases line up with TRBD2. Trimming took 0 bases from V and 1 from J; bases not matched to a gene: 5. The CDR3 length is 16 residues. Germline V lookup: CDR1 LGHNA, CDR2 YNFKEQ.

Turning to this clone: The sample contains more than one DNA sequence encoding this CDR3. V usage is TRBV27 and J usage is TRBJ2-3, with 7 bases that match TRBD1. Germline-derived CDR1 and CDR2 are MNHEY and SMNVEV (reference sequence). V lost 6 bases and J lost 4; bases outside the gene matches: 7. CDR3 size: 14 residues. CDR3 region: CASSLSQGADTQYF. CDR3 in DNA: TGTGCCAGCAGCTTGTCGCAGGGGGCAGATACGCAGTATTTT.

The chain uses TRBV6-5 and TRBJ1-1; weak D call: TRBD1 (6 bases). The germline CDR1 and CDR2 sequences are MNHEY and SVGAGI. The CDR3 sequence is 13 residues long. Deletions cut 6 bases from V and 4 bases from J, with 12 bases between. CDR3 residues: CASRGTMGTEAFF. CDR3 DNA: TGTGCCAGCAGAGGGACAATGGGCACTGAAGCTTTCTTT.

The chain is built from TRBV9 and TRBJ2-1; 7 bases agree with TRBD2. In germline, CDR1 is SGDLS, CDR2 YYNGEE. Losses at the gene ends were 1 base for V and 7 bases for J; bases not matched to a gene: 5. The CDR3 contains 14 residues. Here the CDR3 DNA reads TGTGCCAGCAGCGTATACGGCGGGAGTAATGAGCAGTTCTTC. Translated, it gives CASSVYGGSNEQFF.

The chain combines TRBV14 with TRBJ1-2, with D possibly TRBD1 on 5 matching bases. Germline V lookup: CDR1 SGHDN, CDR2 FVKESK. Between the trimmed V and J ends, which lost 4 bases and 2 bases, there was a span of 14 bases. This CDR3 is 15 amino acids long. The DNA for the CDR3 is TGTGCCAGCAGCCTGAACAGGAACTTAAACTATGGCTACACCTTC. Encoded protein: CASSLNRNLNYGYTF.

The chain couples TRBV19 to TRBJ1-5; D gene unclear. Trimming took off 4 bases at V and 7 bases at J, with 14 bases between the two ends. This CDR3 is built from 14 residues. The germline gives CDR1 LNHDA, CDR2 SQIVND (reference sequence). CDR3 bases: TGTGCCAGTAGTACTCGGCGGGAGGGCCAGCCCCAGCATTTT. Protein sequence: CASSTRREGQPQHF.

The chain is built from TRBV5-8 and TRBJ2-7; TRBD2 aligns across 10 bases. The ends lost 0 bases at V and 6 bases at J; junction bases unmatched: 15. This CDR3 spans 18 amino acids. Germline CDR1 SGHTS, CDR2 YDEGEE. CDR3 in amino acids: CASSLASGRGNRASEQYF. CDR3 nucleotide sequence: TGTGCCAGCAGCTTGGCTAGCGGGAGAGGGAACCGGGCCTCCGAGCAGTACTTC.

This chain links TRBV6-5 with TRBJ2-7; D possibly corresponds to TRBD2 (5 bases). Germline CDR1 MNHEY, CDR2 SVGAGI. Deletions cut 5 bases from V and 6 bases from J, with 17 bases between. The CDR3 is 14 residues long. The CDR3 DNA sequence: TGTGCCAGCAGTAACGGGGTTGGCAGTCGCGAGCAGTACTTC. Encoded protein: CASSNGVGSREQYF.

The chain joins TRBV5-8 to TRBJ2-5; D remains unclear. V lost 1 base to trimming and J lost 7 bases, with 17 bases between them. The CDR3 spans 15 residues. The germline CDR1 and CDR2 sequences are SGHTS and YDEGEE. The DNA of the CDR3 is TGTGCCAGCAGCTTGCGAAGCCCCCTAAGATTGACCCAGTACTTC. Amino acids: CASSLRSPLRLTQYF.

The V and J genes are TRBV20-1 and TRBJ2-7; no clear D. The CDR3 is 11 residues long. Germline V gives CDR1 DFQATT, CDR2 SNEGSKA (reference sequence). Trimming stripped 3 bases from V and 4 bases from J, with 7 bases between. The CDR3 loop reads CSASWQYEQYF. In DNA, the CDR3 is TGCAGTGCTAGTTGGCAATACGAGCAGTACTTC.

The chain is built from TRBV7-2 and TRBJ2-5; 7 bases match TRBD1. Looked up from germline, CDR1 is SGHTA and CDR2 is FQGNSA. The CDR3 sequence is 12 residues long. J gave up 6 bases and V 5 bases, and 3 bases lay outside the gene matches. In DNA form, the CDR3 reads TGTGCCAGCAGCGACAGGGTGCAGACCCAGTACTTC. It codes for CASSDRVQTQYF.

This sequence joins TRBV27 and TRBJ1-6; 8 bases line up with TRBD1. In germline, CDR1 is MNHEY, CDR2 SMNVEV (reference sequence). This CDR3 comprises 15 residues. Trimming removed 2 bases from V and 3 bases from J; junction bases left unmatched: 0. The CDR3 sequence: CASSLGTGYNSPLHF. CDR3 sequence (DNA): TGTGCCAGCAGTTTAGGGACAGGCTATAATTCACCCCTCCACTTT.

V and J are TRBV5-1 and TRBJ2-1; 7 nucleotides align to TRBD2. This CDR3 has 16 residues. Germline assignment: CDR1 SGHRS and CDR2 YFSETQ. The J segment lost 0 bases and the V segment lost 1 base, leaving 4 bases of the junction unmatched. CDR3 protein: CASSLSSGDSYNEQFF. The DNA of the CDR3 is TGCGCCAGCAGCTTGTCCAGCGGGGACTCCTACAATGAGCAGTTCTTC.

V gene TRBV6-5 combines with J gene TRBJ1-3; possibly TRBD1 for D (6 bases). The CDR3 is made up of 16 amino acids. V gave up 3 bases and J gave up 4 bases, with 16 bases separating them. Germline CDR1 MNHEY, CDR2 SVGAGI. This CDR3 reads CASSYRDTFRGNTIYF. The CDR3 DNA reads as TGTGCCAGCAGTTATCGGGACACCTTCAGGGGAAACACCATATATTTT.

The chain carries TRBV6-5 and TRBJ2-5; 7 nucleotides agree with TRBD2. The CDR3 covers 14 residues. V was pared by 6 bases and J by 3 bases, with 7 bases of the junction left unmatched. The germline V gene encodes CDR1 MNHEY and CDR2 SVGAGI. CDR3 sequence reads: CASRDTAGKETQYF. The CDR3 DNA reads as TGTGCCAGCAGAGACACAGCGGGAAAAGAGACCCAGTACTTC.

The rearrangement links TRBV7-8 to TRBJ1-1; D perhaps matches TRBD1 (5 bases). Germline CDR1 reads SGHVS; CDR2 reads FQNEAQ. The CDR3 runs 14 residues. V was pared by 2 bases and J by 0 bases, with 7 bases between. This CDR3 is CASSLWGVNTEAFF. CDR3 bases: TGTGCCAGCAGCTTATGGGGCGTGAACACTGAAGCTTTCTTT.